Here is one T cell receptor (beta chain) with its context. The antigen remains unidentified. The T cells that were sequenced for TCR beta were CD8+ and CD4+ cells from blood. The CD8+ and CD4+ T cells were negatively isolated, with the TEMRA cells enriched by FACS. Random-hexamer reverse transcription was applied to roughly 0.5 to 1 ug RNA. TCR beta CDR3 was amplified by immunoSEQ covering 54 Vbeta and 13 Jbeta. TCRdb re-called the immunoSEQ multiplex PCR reads through MiXCR, storing one row per CDR3 protein. The data show approximately 200,000 distinct CDR3 sequences, about 93% seen once. This entry belongs to a study of CD8 T cells in Susac syndrome. Whole-study findings and limits: Acknowledgment was made by the study that its TCR sequencing and HLA analysis involved a relatively small number of individuals.

V lost 6 bases and J 5 bases, leaving 13 bases between the germline ends. This CDR3 is built from 13 residues. Germline loops: CDR1 SEHNR, CDR2 FQNEAQ (reference sequence). The specimen was CD8+ T cells from PBMCs. This TCR was sampled from a human donor with multiple sclerosis. The genes are TRBV7-9 and TRBJ1-1; possible D gene TRBD1, 6 bases. CDR3 residues: CASSAPRGTEAFF. In nucleotides, the CDR3 is TGTGCCAGCAGTGCACCTAGGGGGACTGAAGCTTTCTTT.